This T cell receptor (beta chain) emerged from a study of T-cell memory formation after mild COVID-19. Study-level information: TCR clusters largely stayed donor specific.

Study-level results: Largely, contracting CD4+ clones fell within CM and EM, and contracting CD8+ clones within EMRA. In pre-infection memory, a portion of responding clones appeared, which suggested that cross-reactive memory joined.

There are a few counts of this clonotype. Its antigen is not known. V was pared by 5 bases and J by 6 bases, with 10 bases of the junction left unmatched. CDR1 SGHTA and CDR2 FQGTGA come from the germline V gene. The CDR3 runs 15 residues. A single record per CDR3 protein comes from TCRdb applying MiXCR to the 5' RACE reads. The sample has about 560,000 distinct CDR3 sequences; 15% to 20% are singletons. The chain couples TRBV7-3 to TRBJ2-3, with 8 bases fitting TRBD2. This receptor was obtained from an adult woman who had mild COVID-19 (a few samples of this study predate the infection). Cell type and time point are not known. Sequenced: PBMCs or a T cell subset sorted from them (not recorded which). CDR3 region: CASSRSGSERDTQYF. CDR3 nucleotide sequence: TGTGCCAGCAGCCGGAGCGGGAGCGAGAGGGATACGCAGTATTTT.